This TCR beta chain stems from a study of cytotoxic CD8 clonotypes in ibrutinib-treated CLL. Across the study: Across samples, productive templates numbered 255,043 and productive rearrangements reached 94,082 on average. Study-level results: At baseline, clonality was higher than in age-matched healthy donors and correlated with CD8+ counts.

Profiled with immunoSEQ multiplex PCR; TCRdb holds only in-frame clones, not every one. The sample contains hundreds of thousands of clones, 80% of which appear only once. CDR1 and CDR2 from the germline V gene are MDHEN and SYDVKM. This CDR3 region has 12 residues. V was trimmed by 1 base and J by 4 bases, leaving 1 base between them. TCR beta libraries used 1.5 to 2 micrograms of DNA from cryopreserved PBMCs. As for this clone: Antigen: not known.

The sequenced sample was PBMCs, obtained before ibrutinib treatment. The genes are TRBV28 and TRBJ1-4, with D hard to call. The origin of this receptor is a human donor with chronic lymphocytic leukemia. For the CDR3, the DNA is TGTGCCAGCAGTTTATTTAATGAAAAACTGTTTTTT. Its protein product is CASSLFNEKLFF.